Given below is one T cell receptor (beta chain) in context. Its matching antigen is unknown. The sample originates from a study of tumor-infiltrating lymphocytes in localized non-small cell lung cancer. Across the study: Some samples were collected after neoadjuvant chemotherapy; smokers, never-smokers and several histologies were included. Tumor tissue and non-adjacent uninvolved lung came from each patient.

Germline V CDR1 and CDR2: SGHNT, YYREEE (reference sequence). Trimming took 4 bases from V and 8 from J; bases not matched to a gene: 8. This CDR3 has 14 residues. The data were produced by immunoSEQ multiplex PCR, yet TCRdb's version contains in-frame clones alone and is incomplete. The repertoire includes tens of thousands of clones, about three fifths of them detected once, and around 5.4% sits in the top ten. Study-wide findings and caveats: Recurrence-free survival showed no association with tumor T-cell fraction. Immunotypes IM1 and IM2 had similar TCR-derived T-cell fractions.

The sequence derives from a human donor with non-small cell lung cancer. Sequencing was done on a sample of lung tumor tissue. The chain employs TRBV5-4 and TRBJ1-2, with 10 nucleotides matching TRBD1. CDR3 protein: CASSPDRGRKGYTF. The CDR3 DNA is TGTGCCAGCAGCCCAGACAGGGGGCGCAAGGGCTACACCTTC.